This TCR beta chain came from a study of cytomegalovirus exposure and HLA in healthy donors. Study-level background: An earlier analysis found around 120 million unique TCR beta sequences from approximately 190 million T cells. Findings of the study overall: Across all donors, roughly uniform sequencing depth was an assumption of the presence/absence analyses. Evidence from a later analysis indicated that most CMV-associated TCR beta chains looked HLA-restricted.

V lost 7 bases to trimming and J lost 2 bases; unmatched junction nucleotides: 4. CDR3 length equals 13 residues. Germline-derived CDR1 and CDR2 are SQVTM and ANQGSEA. With respect to this clone: The antigen remains unidentified.

The PCR contained 60 Vbeta and 13 Jbeta primers. The repertoire was sequenced with immunoSEQ multiplex PCR; TCRdb's copy has only in-frame clones and lacks some. The table has about 69,000 clones, 65% to 75% seen once; the top ten hold over 8.5%. The receptor's source is a woman aged 55-70 years in good health and CMV-seropositive. The V gene is TRBV29-1, the J gene TRBJ1-3; TRBD1 aligns across 8 bases. The sequencing sample was made of PBMCs. The CDR3 region is CSATDRAGNTIYF. The CDR3 DNA reads as TGCAGCGCGACGGACAGGGCTGGAAACACCATATATTTT.